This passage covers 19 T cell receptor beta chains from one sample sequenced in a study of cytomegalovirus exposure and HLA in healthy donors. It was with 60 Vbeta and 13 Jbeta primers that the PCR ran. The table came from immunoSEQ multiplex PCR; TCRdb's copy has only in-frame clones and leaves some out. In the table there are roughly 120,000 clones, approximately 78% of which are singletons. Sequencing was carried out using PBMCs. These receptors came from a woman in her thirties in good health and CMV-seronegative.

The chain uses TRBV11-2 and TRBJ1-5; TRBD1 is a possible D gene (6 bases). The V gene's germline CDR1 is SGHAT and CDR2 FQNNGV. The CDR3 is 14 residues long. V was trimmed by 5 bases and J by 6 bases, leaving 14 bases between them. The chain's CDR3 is CASSNAGAAQPQHF. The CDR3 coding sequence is TGTGCCAGCAGCAACGCAGGGGCGGCTCAGCCCCAGCATTTT. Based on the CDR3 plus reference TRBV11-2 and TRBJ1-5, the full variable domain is EAGVAQSPRYKIIEKRQSVAFWCNPISGHATLYWYQQILGQGPKLLIQFQNNGVVDDSQLPKDRFSAERLKGVDSTLKIQPAKLEDSAVYLCASSNAGAAQPQHFGDGTRLSIL.

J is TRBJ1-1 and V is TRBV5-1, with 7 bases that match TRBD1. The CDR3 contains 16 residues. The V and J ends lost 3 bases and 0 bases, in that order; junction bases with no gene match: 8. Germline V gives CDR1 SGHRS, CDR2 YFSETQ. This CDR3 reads CASSYYSTGMNTEAFF. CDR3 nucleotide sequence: TGCGCCAGCAGCTACTACTCGACAGGGATGAACACTGAAGCTTTCTTT.

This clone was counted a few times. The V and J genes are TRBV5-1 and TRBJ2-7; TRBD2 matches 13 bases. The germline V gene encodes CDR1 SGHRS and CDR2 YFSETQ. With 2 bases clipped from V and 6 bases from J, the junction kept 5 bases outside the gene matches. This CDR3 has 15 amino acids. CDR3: CASSFGTSGIGEQYF. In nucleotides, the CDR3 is TGCGCCAGCAGCTTCGGGACTAGCGGGATAGGCGAGCAGTACTTC. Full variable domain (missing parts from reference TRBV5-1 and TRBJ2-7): KAGVTQTPRYLIKTRGQQVTLSCSPISGHRSVSWYQQTPGQGLQFLFEYFSETQRNKGNFPGRFSGRQFSNSRSEMNVSTLELGDSALYLCASSFGTSGIGEQYFGPGTRLTVT.

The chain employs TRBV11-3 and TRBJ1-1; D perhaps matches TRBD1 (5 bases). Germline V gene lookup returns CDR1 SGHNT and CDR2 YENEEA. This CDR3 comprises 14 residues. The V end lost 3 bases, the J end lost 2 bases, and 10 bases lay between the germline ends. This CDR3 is CASSFEGVNTEAFF. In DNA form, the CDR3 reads TGTGCCAGCAGCTTCGAAGGGGTTAACACTGAAGCTTTCTTT.

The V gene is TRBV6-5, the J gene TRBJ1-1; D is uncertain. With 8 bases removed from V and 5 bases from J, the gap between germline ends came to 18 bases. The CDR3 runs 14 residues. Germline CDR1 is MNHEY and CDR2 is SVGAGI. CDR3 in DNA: TGTGCCAGCCTCCGAGGAGGGTTGAGGACTGAAGCTTTCTTT. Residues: CASLRGGLRTEAFF.

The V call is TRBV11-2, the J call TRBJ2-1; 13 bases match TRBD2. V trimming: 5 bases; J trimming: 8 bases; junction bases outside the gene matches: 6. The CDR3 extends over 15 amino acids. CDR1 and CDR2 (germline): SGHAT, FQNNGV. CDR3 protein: CASSGRTSGRDEQFF. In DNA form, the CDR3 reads TGTGCCAGCAGCGGACGGACTAGCGGGAGAGATGAGCAGTTCTTC.

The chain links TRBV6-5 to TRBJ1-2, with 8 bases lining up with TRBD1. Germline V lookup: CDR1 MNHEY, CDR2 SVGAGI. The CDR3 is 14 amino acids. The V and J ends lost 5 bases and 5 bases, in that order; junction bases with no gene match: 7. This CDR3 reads CASSGRQGTYGYTF. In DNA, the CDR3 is TGTGCCAGCAGTGGACGACAGGGGACATATGGCTACACCTTC.

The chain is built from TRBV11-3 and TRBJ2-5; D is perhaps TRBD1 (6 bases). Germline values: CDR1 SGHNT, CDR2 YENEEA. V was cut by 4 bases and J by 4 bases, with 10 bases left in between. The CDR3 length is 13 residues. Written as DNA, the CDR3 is TGTGCCAGCAGCTCGACAGGCGTAGAGACCCAGTACTTC. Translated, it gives CASSSTGVETQYF. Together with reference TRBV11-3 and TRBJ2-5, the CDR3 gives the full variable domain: EAGVVQSPRYKIIEKKQPVAFWCNPISGHNTLYWYLQNLGQGPELLIRYENEEAVDDSQLPKDRFSAERLKGVDSTLKIQPAELGDSAVYLCASSSTGVETQYFGPGTRLLVL.

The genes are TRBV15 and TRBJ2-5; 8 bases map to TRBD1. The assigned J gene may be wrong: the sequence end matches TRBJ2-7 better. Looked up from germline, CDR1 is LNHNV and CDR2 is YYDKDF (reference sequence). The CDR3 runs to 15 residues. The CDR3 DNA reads TGTGCCACCAGCATAGGACAGGGCTGGAGGTACGAGCAGTACTTC. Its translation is CATSIGQGWRYEQYF.

Here the CDR3 reads CASSQVQSGNTIYF. The CDR3 DNA follows: TGCGCCAGCAGCCAAGTACAGTCTGGAAACACCATATATTTT. This chain uses TRBV4-1 with TRBJ1-3; D is ambiguous. The CDR3 runs 14 residues. Germline CDR1 is MGHRA and CDR2 is YSYEKL. V shed 1 base and J shed 1 base, with 5 bases lying between them.

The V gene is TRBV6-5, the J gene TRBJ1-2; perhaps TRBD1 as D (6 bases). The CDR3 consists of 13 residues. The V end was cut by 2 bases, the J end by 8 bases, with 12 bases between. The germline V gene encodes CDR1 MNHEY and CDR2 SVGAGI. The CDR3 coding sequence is TGTGCCAGCAGTTACAGGACAGCGGACGGCTACACCTTC. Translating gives CASSYRTADGYTF.

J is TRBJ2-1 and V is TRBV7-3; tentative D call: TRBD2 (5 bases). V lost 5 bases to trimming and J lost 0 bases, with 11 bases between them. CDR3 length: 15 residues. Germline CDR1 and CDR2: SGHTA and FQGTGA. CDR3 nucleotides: TGTGCCAGCAGCACCACTAGGAGCTCCTACAATGAGCAGTTCTTC. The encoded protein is CASSTTRSSYNEQFF.

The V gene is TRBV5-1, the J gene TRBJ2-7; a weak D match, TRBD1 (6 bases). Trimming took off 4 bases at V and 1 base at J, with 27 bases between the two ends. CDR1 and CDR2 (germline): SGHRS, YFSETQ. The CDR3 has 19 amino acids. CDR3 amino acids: CASSQGWGRQGPQSYEQYF. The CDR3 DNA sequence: TGCGCCAGCAGCCAGGGGTGGGGACGGCAGGGGCCCCAATCCTACGAGCAGTACTTC.

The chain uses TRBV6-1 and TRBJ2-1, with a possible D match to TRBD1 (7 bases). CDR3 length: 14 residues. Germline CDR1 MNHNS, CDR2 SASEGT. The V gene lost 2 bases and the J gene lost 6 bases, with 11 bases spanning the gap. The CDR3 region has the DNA TGTGCCAGCAGTGAAACAGGGGAGGTCAATGAGCAGTTCTTC. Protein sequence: CASSETGEVNEQFF.

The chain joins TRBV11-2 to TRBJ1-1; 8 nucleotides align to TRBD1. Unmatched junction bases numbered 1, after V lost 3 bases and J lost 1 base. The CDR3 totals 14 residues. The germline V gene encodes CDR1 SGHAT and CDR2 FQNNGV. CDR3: CASSFGTGNTEAFF. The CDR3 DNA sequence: TGTGCCAGCAGCTTCGGGACAGGGAACACTGAAGCTTTCTTT. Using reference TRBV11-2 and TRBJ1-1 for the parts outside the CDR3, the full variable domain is EAGVAQSPRYKIIEKRQSVAFWCNPISGHATLYWYQQILGQGPKLLIQFQNNGVVDDSQLPKDRFSAERLKGVDSTLKIQPAKLEDSAVYLCASSFGTGNTEAFFGQGTRLTVV.

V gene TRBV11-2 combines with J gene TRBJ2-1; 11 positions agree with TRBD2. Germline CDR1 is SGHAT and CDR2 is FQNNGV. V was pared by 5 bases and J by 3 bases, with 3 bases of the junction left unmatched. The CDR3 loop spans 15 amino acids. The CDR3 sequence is CASSQGTSGYNEQFF. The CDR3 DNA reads TGTGCCAGCAGCCAAGGGACTAGCGGCTACAATGAGCAGTTCTTC. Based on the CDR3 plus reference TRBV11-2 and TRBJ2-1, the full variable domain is EAGVAQSPRYKIIEKRQSVAFWCNPISGHATLYWYQQILGQGPKLLIQFQNNGVVDDSQLPKDRFSAERLKGVDSTLKIQPAKLEDSAVYLCASSQGTSGYNEQFFGPGTRLTVL.

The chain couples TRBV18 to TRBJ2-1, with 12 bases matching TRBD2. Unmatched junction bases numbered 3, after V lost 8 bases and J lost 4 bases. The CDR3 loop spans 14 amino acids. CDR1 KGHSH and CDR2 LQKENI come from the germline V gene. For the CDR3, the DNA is TGTGCCAGCACTGGGACTAGCGGGTACAATGAGCAGTTCTTC. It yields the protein CASTGTSGYNEQFF. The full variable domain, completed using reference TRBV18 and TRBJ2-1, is NAGVMQNPRHLVRRRGQEARLRCSPMKGHSHVYWYRQLPEEGLKFMVYLQKENIIDESGMPKERFSAEFPKEGPSILRIQQVVRGDSAAYFCASTGTSGYNEQFFGPGTRLTVL.

The CDR3 reads CASSLGLGPDTQYF. The CDR3 nucleotides are TGTGCCAGCAGCTTAGGACTAGGCCCAGATACGCAGTATTTT. The chain uses TRBV7-2 and TRBJ2-3; D may be TRBD2 (6 bases). V lost 1 base and J 4 bases, leaving 9 bases between the germline ends. Germline V gene lookup returns CDR1 SGHTA and CDR2 FQGNSA. The CDR3 spans 14 residues.

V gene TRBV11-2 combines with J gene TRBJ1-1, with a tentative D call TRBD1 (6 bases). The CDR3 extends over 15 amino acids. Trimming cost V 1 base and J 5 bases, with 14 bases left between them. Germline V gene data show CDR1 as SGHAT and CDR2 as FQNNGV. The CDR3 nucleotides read TGTGCCAGCAGCTTAGTATACAGGGTAGGGACTGAAGCTTTCTTT. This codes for CASSLVYRVGTEAFF. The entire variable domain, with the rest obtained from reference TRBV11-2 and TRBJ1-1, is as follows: EAGVAQSPRYKIIEKRQSVAFWCNPISGHATLYWYQQILGQGPKLLIQFQNNGVVDDSQLPKDRFSAERLKGVDSTLKIQPAKLEDSAVYLCASSLVYRVGTEAFFGQGTRLTVV.